Sequencing of this TCR beta chain was carried out in a study of blood T cell repertoires in COVID-19. In the study overall: The United States, Italy and Spain provided the acute and convalescent COVID-19 samples.

The study recruited people aged roughly 18 to 95 years across approximately 23 US areas. In germline, CDR1 is SEHNR, CDR2 FQNEAQ (reference sequence). The CDR3 has 16 amino acids. Trimming pared 5 bases from V and 3 bases from J, leaving 16 bases between. The table came from immunoSEQ multiplex PCR; TCRdb's copy has only in-frame clones and leaves some out. Of fewer than 250,000 clones in the sample, about 77% are singletons; the top ten hold about 15%. The chain carries TRBV7-9 and TRBJ2-2; maybe TRBD2 (7 bases). This sequence originates from a woman aged 50 to 65 with acute COVID-19. Material: PBMCs or T cells enriched from blood (not recorded which). In DNA form, the CDR3 reads TGTGCCAGCAGCCCCCTAGGGGGGGTTCACACCGGGGAGCTGTTTTTT. It translates to CASSPLGGVHTGELFF.